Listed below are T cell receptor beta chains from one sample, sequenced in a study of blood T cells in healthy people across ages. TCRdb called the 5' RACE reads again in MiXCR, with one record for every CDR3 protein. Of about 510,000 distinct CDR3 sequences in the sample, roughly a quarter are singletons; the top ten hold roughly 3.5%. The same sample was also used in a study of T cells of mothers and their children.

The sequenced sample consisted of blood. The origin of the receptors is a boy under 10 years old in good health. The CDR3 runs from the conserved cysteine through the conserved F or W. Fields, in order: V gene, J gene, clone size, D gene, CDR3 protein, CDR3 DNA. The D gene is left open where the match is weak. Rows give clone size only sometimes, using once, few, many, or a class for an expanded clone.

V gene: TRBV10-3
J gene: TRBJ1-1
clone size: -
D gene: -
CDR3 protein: CASLLDLGAEASF
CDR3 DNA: TGTGCCTCGCTATTAGACCTTGGCGCTGAAGCTTCCTTT

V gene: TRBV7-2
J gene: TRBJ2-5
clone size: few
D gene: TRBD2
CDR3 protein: CAGSSQVSGLQETQYF
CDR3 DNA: TGTGCCGGCAGCTCCCAGGTTAGCGGGCTTCAAGAGACCCAGTACTTC

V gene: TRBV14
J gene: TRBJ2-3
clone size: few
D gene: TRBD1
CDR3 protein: CASSQALPGTGPTDTQYF
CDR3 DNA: TGTGCCAGCAGCCAAGCCCTCCCCGGGACAGGCCCGACTGATACGCAGTATTTT

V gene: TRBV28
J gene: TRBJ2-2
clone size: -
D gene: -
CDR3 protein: CASRTGTLNTGELFF
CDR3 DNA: TGTGCCAGCAGAACTGGGACTCTTAACACCGGGGAGCTGTTTTTT

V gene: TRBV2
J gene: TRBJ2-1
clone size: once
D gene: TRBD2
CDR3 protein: CASNAGGQTYYNEQFF
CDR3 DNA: TGTGCCAGCAATGCGGGGGGCCAGACCTATTACAATGAGCAGTTCTTC

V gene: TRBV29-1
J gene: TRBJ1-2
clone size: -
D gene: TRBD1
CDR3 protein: CSVTDTGQGFGYTF
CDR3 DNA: TGCAGCGTAACGGACACGGGACAGGGATTTGGCTACACCTTC

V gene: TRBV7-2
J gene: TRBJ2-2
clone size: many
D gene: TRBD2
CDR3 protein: CASSFRLANGELFF
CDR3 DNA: TGTGCCAGCAGCTTCCGACTAGCCAACGGGGAGCTGTTTTTT

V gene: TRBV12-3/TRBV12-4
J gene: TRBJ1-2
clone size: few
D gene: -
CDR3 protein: CALTQIGWGYTF
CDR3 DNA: TGTGCCCTCACCCAGATTGGTTGGGGCTACACCTTC

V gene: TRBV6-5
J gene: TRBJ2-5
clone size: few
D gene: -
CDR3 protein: CASSWAGEETQYF
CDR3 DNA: TGTGCCAGCAGTTGGGCAGGGGAGGAGACCCAGTACTTC

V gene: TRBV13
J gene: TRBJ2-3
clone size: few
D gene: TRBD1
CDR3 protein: CASSTGRGLYTDTQYF
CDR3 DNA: TGTGCCAGCAGCACCGGCAGGGGGCTTTACACAGATACGCAGTATTTT

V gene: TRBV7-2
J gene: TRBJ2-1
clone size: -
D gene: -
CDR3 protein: CASLLGLSSYNEQFF
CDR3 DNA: TGTGCCAGCCTTCTGGGACTCAGCTCCTACAATGAGCAGTTCTTC

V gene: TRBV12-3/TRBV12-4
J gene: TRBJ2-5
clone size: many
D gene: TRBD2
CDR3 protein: CASRPGLAGLEETQYF
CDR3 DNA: TGTGCCAGCAGGCCGGGACTAGCGGGGCTGGAAGAGACCCAGTACTTC

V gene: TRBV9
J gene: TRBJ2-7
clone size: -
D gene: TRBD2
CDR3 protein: CASSDGTSGSLGEQYF
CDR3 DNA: TGTGCCAGCAGCGACGGGACTAGCGGGAGTCTAGGCGAGCAGTACTTC

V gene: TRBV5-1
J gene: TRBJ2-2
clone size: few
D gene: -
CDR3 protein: CASGHPRTANTGELFF
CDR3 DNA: TGCGCCAGCGGCCATCCCCGGACAGCGAACACCGGGGAGCTGTTTTTT

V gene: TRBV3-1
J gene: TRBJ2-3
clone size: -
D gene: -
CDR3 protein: CASSQGVRGSRADTQYF
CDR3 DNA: TGTGCCAGCAGCCAAGGGGTTAGAGGGAGTAGAGCAGATACGCAGTATTTT

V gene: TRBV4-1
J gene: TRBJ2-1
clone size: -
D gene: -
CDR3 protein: CASSQDFYEQFF
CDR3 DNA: TGCGCCAGCAGCCAAGATTTCTATGAGCAGTTCTTC

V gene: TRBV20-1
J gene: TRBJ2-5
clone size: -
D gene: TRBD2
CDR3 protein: CSARDPSGETQYF
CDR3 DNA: TGCAGTGCTAGAGATCCTAGCGGAGAGACCCAGTACTTC

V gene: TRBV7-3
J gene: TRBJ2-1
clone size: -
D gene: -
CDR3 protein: CASSPGWGHSSSYNEQFF
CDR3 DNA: TGTGCCAGCAGCCCAGGGTGGGGCCACTCCAGCTCCTACAATGAGCAGTTCTTC

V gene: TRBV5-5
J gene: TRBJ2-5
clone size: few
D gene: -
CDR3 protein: CASSPDQWQTQYF
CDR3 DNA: TGTGCCAGCAGCCCAGACCAGTGGCAGACCCAGTACTTC

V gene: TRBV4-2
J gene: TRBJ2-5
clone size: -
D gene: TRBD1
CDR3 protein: CASSHFGSGQGGETQYF
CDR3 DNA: TGTGCCAGCAGCCACTTCGGGAGTGGACAGGGGGGGGAGACCCAGTACTTC

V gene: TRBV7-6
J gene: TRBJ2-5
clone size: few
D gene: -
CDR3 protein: CASSVALGAVGTQYF
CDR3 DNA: TGTGCCAGCAGCGTCGCTCTAGGGGCTGTCGGGACCCAGTACTTC

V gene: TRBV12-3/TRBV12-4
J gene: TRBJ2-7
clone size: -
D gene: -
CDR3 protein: CASSPRVSYEQYF
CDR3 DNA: TGTGCCAGCAGTCCCCGGGTATCCTACGAGCAGTACTTC

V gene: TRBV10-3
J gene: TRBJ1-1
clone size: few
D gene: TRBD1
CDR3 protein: CATRQGQNTEAFF
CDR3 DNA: TGTGCCACTAGACAGGGTCAAAACACTGAAGCTTTCTTT

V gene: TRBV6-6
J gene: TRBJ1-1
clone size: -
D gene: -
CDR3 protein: CASRRALSQNTEAFF
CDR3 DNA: TGTGCCAGCAGGAGGGCCCTATCTCAGAACACTGAAGCTTTCTTT

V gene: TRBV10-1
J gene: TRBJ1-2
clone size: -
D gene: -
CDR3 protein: CASIATVYGYTF
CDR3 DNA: TGCGCCAGCATCGCGACAGTCTATGGCTACACCTTC

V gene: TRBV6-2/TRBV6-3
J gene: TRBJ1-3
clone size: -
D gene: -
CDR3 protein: CVSTGSFSGNTIYF
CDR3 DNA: TGTGTCAGCACTGGCAGCTTCTCTGGAAACACCATATATTTT

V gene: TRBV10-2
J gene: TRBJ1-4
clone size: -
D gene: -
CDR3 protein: CASSEPGGVREKLFF
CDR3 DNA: TGCGCCAGCAGTGAACCGGGAGGCGTACGAGAAAAACTGTTTTTT

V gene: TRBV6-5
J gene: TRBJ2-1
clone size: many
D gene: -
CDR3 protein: CASSYSGYNEQFF
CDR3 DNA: TGTGCCAGCAGTTACTCGGGATACAATGAGCAGTTCTTC

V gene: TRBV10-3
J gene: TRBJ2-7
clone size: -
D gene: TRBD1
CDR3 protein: CAISDSRDRENEQYF
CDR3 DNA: TGTGCCATCAGTGACTCCCGGGACAGGGAAAACGAGCAGTACTTC

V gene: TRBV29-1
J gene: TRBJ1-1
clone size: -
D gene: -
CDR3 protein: CSVGSSPNTEAFF
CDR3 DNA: TGCAGCGTTGGGAGTTCCCCGAACACTGAAGCTTTCTTT

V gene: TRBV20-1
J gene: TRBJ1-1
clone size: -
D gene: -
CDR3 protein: CSARSAPGGAEAFF
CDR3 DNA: TGCAGTGCTAGGTCGGCCCCCGGAGGCGCTGAAGCTTTCTTT

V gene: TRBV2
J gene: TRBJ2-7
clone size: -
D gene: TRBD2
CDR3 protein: CASSVFGGGTYEQYF
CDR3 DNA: TGTGCCAGCAGTGTTTTTGGCGGGGGGACCTACGAGCAGTACTTC

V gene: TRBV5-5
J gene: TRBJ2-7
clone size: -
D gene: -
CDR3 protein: CASSLRQDPYEQYF
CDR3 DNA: TGTGCCAGCAGCTTGCGTCAGGACCCCTACGAGCAGTACTTC

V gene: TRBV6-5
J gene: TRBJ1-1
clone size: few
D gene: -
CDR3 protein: CASSYQSPFFMNTEAFF
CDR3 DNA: TGTGCCAGCAGTTATCAGAGCCCGTTCTTCATGAACACTGAAGCTTTCTTT

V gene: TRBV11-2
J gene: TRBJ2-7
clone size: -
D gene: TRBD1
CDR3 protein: CASSLSAGQDAYEQYF
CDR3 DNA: TGTGCCAGCAGCTTATCAGCAGGACAGGACGCCTACGAGCAGTACTTC

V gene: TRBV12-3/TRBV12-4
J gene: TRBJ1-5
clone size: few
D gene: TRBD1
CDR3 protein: CASSPGTGDQPQHF
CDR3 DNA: TGTGCCAGCAGTCCAGGGACAGGAGATCAGCCCCAGCATTTT

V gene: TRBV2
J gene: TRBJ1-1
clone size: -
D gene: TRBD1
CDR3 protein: CASSGRDSYTEAFF
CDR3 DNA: TGTGCCAGCAGTGGGCGGGACAGCTACACTGAAGCTTTCTTT

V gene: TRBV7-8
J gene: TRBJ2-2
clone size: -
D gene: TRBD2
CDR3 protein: CASSQATSGVTNTGELFF
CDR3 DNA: TGTGCCAGCAGCCAAGCGACTAGCGGGGTGACAAACACCGGGGAGCTGTTTTTT

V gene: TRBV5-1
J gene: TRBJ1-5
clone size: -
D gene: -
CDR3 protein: CASSFGDMNQPQHF
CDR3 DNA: TGCGCCAGCAGCTTTGGGGACATGAATCAGCCCCAGCATTTT

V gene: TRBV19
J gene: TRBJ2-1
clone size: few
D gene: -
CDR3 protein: CASGGGFYNEQFF
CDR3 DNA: TGTGCCAGTGGGGGCGGATTTTACAATGAGCAGTTCTTC

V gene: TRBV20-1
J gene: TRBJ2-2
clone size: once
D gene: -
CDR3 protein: CSARPHGQGIGELFF
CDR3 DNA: TGCAGTGCTAGACCACACGGGCAGGGTATCGGGGAGCTGTTTTTT

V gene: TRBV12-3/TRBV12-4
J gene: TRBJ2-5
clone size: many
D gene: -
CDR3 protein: CASSLQQETQYF
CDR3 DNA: TGTGCCAGCAGTTTACAGCAAGAGACCCAGTACTTC

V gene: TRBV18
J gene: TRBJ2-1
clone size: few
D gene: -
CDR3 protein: CASSPPGPSNEQFF
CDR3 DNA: TGTGCCAGCTCACCACCGGGGCCGAGCAATGAGCAGTTCTTC

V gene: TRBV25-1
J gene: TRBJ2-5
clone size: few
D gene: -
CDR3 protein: CASSAQESQETQYF
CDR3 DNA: TGTGCCAGCAGTGCCCAGGAGTCCCAAGAGACCCAGTACTTC

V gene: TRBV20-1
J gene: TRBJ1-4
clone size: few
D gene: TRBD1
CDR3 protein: CSARARTGDNEKLFF
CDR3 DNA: TGCAGTGCTAGAGCGCGGACAGGGGATAATGAAAAACTGTTTTTT

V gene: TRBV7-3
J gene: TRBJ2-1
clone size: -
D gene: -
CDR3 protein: CASSLSLGGENEQFF
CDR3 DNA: TGTGCCAGCAGCTTATCGCTGGGGGGTGAGAATGAGCAGTTCTTC

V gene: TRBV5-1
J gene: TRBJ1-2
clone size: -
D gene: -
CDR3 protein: CASSFNGPYGYTF
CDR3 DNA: TGCGCCAGCAGCTTTAACGGCCCCTATGGCTACACCTTC

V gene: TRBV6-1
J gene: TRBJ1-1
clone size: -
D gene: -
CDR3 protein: CASPPGESSGRVSTEAFF
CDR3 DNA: TGTGCCAGCCCACCCGGGGAGTCTTCGGGGCGGGTCAGCACTGAAGCTTTCTTT

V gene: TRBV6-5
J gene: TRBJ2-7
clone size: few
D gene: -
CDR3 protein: CASSYLGFGTYEQYF
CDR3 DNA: TGTGCCAGCAGTTACCTGGGATTTGGAACCTACGAGCAGTACTTC

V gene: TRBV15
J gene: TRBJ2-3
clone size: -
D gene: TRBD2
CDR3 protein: CATSRAGTSGTDTQYF
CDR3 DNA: TGTGCCACCAGCAGAGCTGGGACTAGCGGTACAGATACGCAGTATTTT

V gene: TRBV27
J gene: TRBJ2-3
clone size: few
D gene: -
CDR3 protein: CASSPGSVLSTDTQYF
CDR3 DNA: TGTGCCAGCAGCCCAGGATCGGTGCTTAGCACAGATACGCAGTATTTT

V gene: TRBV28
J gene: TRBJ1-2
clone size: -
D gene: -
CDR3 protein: CASSFGVYGYTF
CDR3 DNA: TGTGCCAGCAGTTTCGGGGTTTATGGCTACACCTTC

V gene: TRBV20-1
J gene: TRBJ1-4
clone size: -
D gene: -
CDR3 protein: CSASGPSTGRGEKLFF
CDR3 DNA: TGCAGTGCTAGTGGACCTTCGACAGGCAGAGGAGAAAAACTGTTTTTT

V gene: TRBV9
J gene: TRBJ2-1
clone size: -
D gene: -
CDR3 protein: CASSARRHLNEQFF
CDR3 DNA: TGTGCCAGCAGCGCCCGGCGGCACCTCAATGAGCAGTTCTTC

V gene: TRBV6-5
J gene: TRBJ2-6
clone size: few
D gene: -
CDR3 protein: CASSLQSPSGANVLTF
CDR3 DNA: TGTGCCAGCAGTTTACAGTCGCCCTCTGGGGCCAACGTCCTGACTTTC

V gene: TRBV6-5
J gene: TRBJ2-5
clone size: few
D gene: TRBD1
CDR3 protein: CASSRDREGTQYF
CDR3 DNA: TGTGCCAGCAGCCGGGACAGGGAGGGGACCCAGTACTTC

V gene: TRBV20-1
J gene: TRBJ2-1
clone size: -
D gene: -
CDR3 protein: CSANIADYNEQFF
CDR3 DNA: TGCAGTGCTAATATAGCGGATTACAATGAGCAGTTCTTC

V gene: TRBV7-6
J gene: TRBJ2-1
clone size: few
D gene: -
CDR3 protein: CASSLSGSAGLSYNEQFF
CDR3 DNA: TGTGCCAGCAGCTTATCGGGGTCAGCGGGCCTCTCCTACAATGAGCAGTTCTTC

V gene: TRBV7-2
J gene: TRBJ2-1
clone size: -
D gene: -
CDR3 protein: CASSPKRNEQFF
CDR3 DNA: TGTGCCAGCAGCCCCAAGCGCAATGAGCAGTTCTTC

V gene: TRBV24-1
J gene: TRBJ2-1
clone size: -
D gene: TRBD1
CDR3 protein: CATSGQGVSSYNEQFF
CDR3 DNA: TGTGCCACCAGTGGACAGGGGGTTTCCTCCTACAATGAGCAGTTCTTC